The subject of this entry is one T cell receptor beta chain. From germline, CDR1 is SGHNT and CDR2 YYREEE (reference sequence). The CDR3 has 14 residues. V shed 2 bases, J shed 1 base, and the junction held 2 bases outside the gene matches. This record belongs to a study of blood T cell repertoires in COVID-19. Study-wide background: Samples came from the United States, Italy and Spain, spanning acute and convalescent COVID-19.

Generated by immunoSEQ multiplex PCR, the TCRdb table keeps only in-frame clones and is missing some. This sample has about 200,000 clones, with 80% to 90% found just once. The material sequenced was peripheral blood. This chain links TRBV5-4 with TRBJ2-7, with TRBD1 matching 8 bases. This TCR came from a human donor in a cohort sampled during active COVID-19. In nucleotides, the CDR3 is TGTGCCAGCAGCTTTACAGGGGGATCCTACGAGCAGTACTTC. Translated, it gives CASSFTGGSYEQYF.